These 23 T cell receptor beta chains originate from one sample sequenced in a study of T cell responses to AZD1222 COVID-19 vaccine. Assay used: immunoSEQ multiplex PCR; TCRdb lists only in-frame clones, some missing. The sample has 120,000 to 150,000 clones; about nine tenths are singletons. Specimen: peripheral blood, collected on day 0 of MenACWY control vaccination. Receptor source: an adult in good health.

This CDR3 reads CASSARQGTVNTEAFF. The DNA of the CDR3 is TGTGCCAGCAGCGCCCGCCAAGGGACAGTGAACACTGAAGCTTTCTTT. V usage is TRBV9 and J usage is TRBJ1-1, with 7 positions matching TRBD1. The germline V gene encodes CDR1 SGDLS and CDR2 YYNGEE. The CDR3 sequence is 16 residues long. With V trimmed by 3 bases and J by 0 bases, 8 bases remained unmatched.

This chain joins TRBV9 and TRBJ1-3; D possibly corresponds to TRBD1 (5 bases). The germline CDR1 and CDR2 sequences are SGDLS and YYNGEE. The CDR3 consists of 15 residues. V dropped 2 bases and J dropped 0 bases, with 9 bases sitting between them. The CDR3 bases are TGTGCCAGCAGCGTGGGGACGAACTCTGGAAACACCATATATTTT. Translating gives CASSVGTNSGNTIYF.

The chain couples TRBV7-9 to TRBJ1-3; D might be TRBD1 (5 bases). Trimming pared 3 bases from V and 0 bases from J, leaving 15 bases between. Germline V lookup: CDR1 SEHNR, CDR2 FQNEAQ (reference sequence). The CDR3 sequence is 17 residues long. DNA for the CDR3: TGTGCCAGCAGCTTCCGTCGGGAGGGACTCTCTGGAAACACCATATATTTT. This sequence encodes CASSFRREGLSGNTIYF.

This chain connects TRBV6-5 to TRBJ1-6; D gene unclear. This CDR3 has 14 amino acids. Trimming took 6 bases from V and 12 from J, leaving 18 bases between them. Germline CDR1 MNHEY, CDR2 SVGAGI. CDR3 loop: CASRTDPAGKPLHF. Here the CDR3 DNA reads TGTGCCAGCAGGACCGACCCGGCGGGCAAACCCCTCCACTTT.

This clone was picked up a small number of times. The rearrangement uses TRBV7-2 and TRBJ2-7; TRBD1 matches 7 bases. This CDR3 is built from 17 residues. Per germline, CDR1 SGHTA and CDR2 FQGNSA. V was clipped by 2 bases and J by 0 bases; unmatched bases: 10. The CDR3 region has the DNA TGTGCCAGCAGCTTACCCGGACAGGCCCGGCTCTCCTACGAGCAGTACTTC. Encoded protein: CASSLPGQARLSYEQYF.

The chain uses TRBV28 and TRBJ1-2; a weak D match, TRBD1 (5 bases). The ends were cut back, 3 bases at V and 2 bases at J, with 10 bases in the middle. The CDR3 is made up of 14 amino acids. CDR1 is MDHEN, CDR2 SYDVKM, per germline. The CDR3 nucleotides are TGTGCCAGCAGTTTGGTACGGACAAACTATGGCTACACCTTC. Its protein is CASSLVRTNYGYTF.

At least ten counts were recorded for this clone. This chain joins TRBV19 and TRBJ1-5; TRBD1 agrees at 8 bases. V lost 6 bases, J lost 6 bases, and 13 bases stayed unmatched. The CDR3 sequence is 16 residues long. Germline CDR1 is LNHDA and CDR2 is SQIVND (reference sequence). CDR3 amino acids: CASRPLVSGTGQPQHF. As DNA, the CDR3 is TGTGCCAGTAGGCCACTGGTATCAGGGACAGGTCAGCCCCAGCATTTT.

This chain uses TRBV28 with TRBJ1-5; a possible D gene is TRBD1 (5 bases). Trimming removed 7 bases from V and 3 bases from J, with 13 bases in between. Germline-derived CDR1 and CDR2 are MDHEN and SYDVKM. This CDR3 has 14 residues. CDR3 region: CASTLDSPNQPQHF. CDR3 bases: TGTGCCAGCACCCTAGACAGTCCCAATCAGCCCCAGCATTTT.

The chain has TRBV10-3 and TRBJ1-3; 8 bases map to TRBD1. The germline V gene encodes CDR1 ENHRY and CDR2 SYGVKD. The J segment lost 1 base and the V segment lost 10 bases, leaving 9 bases of the junction unmatched. There are 15 residues in the CDR3. The CDR3 nucleotides read TGTGCCACCCAACGGGACAGGTCGTCTGGAAACACCATATATTTT. Translating gives CATQRDRSSGNTIYF.

This clone was detected only once. V and J are TRBV3-1 (or the pseudogene TRBV3-2) and TRBJ2-7; D is possibly TRBD2 (5 bases). CDR3 length: 13 amino acids. The germline V gene has CDR1 LGHDT and CDR2 YNNKEL (reference sequence). V shed 4 bases and J shed 2 bases, with 9 bases lying between them. The CDR3 sequence: CASSPADTYEQYF. For the CDR3, the DNA is TGTGCCAGCAGCCCAGCGGATACCTACGAGCAGTACTTC.

V and J are TRBV10-2 and TRBJ2-1; tentatively, D is TRBD2 (6 bases). With 11 bases removed from V and 3 bases from J, the gap between germline ends came to 14 bases. Looked up from germline, CDR1 is WSHSY and CDR2 is SAAADI. The CDR3 totals 13 residues. CDR3 protein: CAGGSGVYNEQFF. The CDR3 DNA follows: TGCGCCGGAGGATCGGGAGTCTACAATGAGCAGTTCTTC.

V is TRBV6-5 and J is TRBJ1-6; 7 bases match TRBD1. CDR1 is MNHEY and CDR2 is SVGAGI in the germline V gene. Trimming at V came to 2 bases and at J to 7 bases, leaving 5 bases not matched to a gene. The CDR3 runs 15 residues. CDR3 residues: CASSYQVTGNSPLHF. CDR3 DNA sequence: TGTGCCAGCAGTTACCAGGTGACAGGGAATTCACCCCTCCACTTT.

This clone has more than one count but fewer than ten. The chain recombines TRBV27 with TRBJ2-7; D is unclear. This CDR3 comprises 12 residues. Germline lookup yields CDR1 MNHEY and CDR2 SMNVEV (reference sequence). Trimming removed 5 bases from V and 7 bases from J, with 12 bases in between. The CDR3 loop reads CASSPRLGEQYF. Written as DNA, the CDR3 is TGTGCCAGCAGTCCCCGCCTGGGGGAGCAGTACTTC.

The rearrangement uses TRBV9 and TRBJ1-1; D may be TRBD1 (5 bases). Germline CDR1 reads SGDLS; CDR2 reads YYNGEE. Trimming pared 0 bases from V and 2 bases from J, leaving 11 bases between. The CDR3 consists of 15 residues. For the CDR3, the DNA is TGTGCCAGCAGCGTAGAGGCAGGGACTAACACTGAAGCTTTCTTT. This translates into CASSVEAGTNTEAFF.

This sequence joins TRBV20-1 and TRBJ1-5, with 7 bases that match TRBD1. Germline values: CDR1 DFQATT, CDR2 SNEGSKA (reference sequence). This CDR3 contains 14 residues. Trimming at V came to 3 bases and at J to 3 bases, leaving 5 bases not matched to a gene. The CDR3 DNA is TGCAGTGCTAGTAAGGGGGCCCCCAATCAGCCCCAGCATTTT. Protein sequence: CSASKGAPNQPQHF.

The chain employs TRBV9 and TRBJ2-1; 9 positions agree with TRBD1. Germline CDR1 SGDLS, CDR2 YYNGEE. Germline trimming cut 3 bases from V and 9 bases from J; bases unmatched to any gene: 13. The CDR3 runs 16 residues. CDR3 amino acids: CASSDHRDRDRGEQFF. The CDR3 nucleotides are TGTGCCAGCAGCGACCACCGGGACAGGGATCGGGGTGAGCAGTTCTTC. Based on the CDR3 plus reference TRBV9 and TRBJ2-1, the full variable domain is DSGVTQTPKHLITATGQRVTLRCSPRSGDLSVYWYQQSLDQGLQFLIQYYNGEERAKGNILERFSAQQFPDLHSELNLSSLELGDSALYFCASSDHRDRDRGEQFFGPGTRLTVL.

The V and J genes are TRBV3-1 (or the pseudogene TRBV3-2) and TRBJ2-4; TRBD2 matches 12 bases. J lost 1 base, V lost 4 bases, and 2 bases had no gene match. CDR3 length equals 16 residues. Germline CDR1 LGHDT, CDR2 YNNKEL (reference sequence). Written as DNA, the CDR3 is TGTGCCAGCAGCCCTACTAGCGGGAGGGCCAAAAACATTCAGTACTTC. This encodes CASSPTSGRAKNIQYF.

The rearrangement links TRBV5-4 to TRBJ1-1; D is perhaps TRBD1 (6 bases). Between the trimmed V and J ends, which lost 4 bases and 1 base, there was a span of 14 bases. The CDR3 is 15 residues long. Germline lookup yields CDR1 SGHNT and CDR2 YYREEE (reference sequence). DNA of the CDR3: TGTGCCAGCAGCGAAACAGGGAGAAGGAACACTGAAGCTTTCTTT. Protein sequence: CASSETGRRNTEAFF.

The J gene is TRBJ1-2, the V gene TRBV7-2; D is ambiguous. Per the germline V gene, CDR1 is SGHTA and CDR2 is FQGNSA. V was trimmed by 1 base and J by 4 bases, leaving 4 bases between them. CDR3 length: 12 amino acids. CDR3 residues: CASSLDSYGYTF. The CDR3 nucleotides are TGTGCCAGCAGCTTAGATAGCTATGGCTACACCTTC. The full variable domain, with the rest looked up from reference TRBV7-2 and TRBJ1-2, is GAGVSQSPSNKVTEKGKDVELRCDPISGHTALYWYRQSLGQGLEFLIYFQGNSAPDKSGLPSDRFSAERTGGSVSTLTIQRTQQEDSAVYLCASSLDSYGYTFGSGTRLTVV.

V and J are TRBV6-1 and TRBJ1-4; D remains unclear. Germline-derived CDR1 and CDR2 are MNHNS and SASEGT. This CDR3 comprises 12 residues. Trimming cost V 2 bases and J 6 bases, with 4 bases left between them. As DNA, the CDR3 is TGTGCCAGCAGTGAATTGGATGAAAAACTGTTTTTT. Protein product: CASSELDEKLFF.

The genes are TRBV19 and TRBJ2-6; D remains ambiguous. V lost 6 bases and J lost 4, with 13 bases in between. The CDR3 has 15 residues. In germline, CDR1 is LNHDA, CDR2 SQIVND (reference sequence). CDR3 DNA: TGTGCCAGTAGCGAGTGGGCTGCCGGGGCCAACGTCCTGACTTTC. It encodes CASSEWAAGANVLTF.

The chain combines TRBV7-9 with TRBJ1-2; D is unresolved. The CDR3 runs 14 residues. With 3 bases removed from V and 7 bases from J, the gap between germline ends came to 15 bases. Germline V gene sequence: CDR1 SEHNR, CDR2 FQNEAQ (reference sequence). CDR3 residues: CASSFLQRSGGYTF. CDR3 in DNA: TGTGCCAGCAGCTTCCTCCAAAGGTCTGGTGGCTACACCTTC.

The chain uses TRBV5-1 and TRBJ2-7, with D unresolved. The CDR3 spans 15 residues. V lost 7 bases to trimming and J lost 3 bases, with 20 bases between them. The germline CDR1 and CDR2 sequences are SGHRS and YFSETQ. The CDR3 region has the DNA TGCGCCAGCGCCGAACGATCAGGCGGTCGCTACGAGCAGTACTTC. Protein sequence: CASAERSGGRYEQYF.